This T cell receptor beta chain is drawn from a study of metastatic and nonmetastatic thyroid tumors. Turning to the study itself: A comparison of repertoires was made across blood and tumor or nodule tissue from malignant and benign thyroid patients.

Findings of the study overall: TCR beta diversity was reportedly significantly higher in malignant thyroid tumors than benign nodules, in blood and tumor.

Until they underwent thyroid surgery, no patient had received any treatment. Many counts were recorded for this clone. What it binds is unknown. The CDR3 has 15 residues. The germline CDR1 and CDR2 sequences are MDHEN and SYDVKM. Trimming took 6 bases from V and 6 from J; bases not matched to a gene: 11. In the original processing: Construction of a distant-metastasis classifier for papillary thyroid cancer relied on CDR3 differences across clinicopathological groups. TCRdb called clones again from the PCR reads with MiXCR. For this entry, the V and J calls and clone size follow TCRdb and not the study's own pipeline. The sample consists of 20,000 to 25,000 clones, 10% to 15% of them appearing once.

The clonotype comes from a female donor with papillary thyroid cancer or a benign thyroid nodule (not recorded which). Some clones in this sample may be carry-over from other donors' samples. V and J are TRBV28 and TRBJ1-5; 7 positions agree with TRBD1. The material sequenced was blood. DNA of the CDR3: TGTGCCAGCAGACTGCGGGGGCAGGGGGTTCAGCCCCAGCATTTT. Protein: CASRLRGQGVQPQHF.